Listed below are T cell receptor beta chains from one sample, sequenced in a study of TIL therapy for anti-PD-1-resistant metastatic lung cancer. Profiling relied on immunoSEQ multiplex PCR, and the TCRdb table lists in-frame clones only, not all of them. The table includes just over 20,000 clones, 60% to 85% detected once. Sample: blood, taken at baseline. Every receptor here comes from a person between 25 and 80 years old with non-small cell lung cancer. Both conserved end residues are part of each CDR3. D genes are given only for firm matches. Clone sizes are given selectively: once, few, many, or a class where the clone is expanded.

j_call clone_size v_call d_call cdr3_nt cdr3_aa
TRBJ1-1 . TRBV6-5 TRBD1 TGTGCCAGCAGACCTCGCCAGGGGGTAGCTGAAGCTTTCTTT CASRPRQGVAEAFF
TRBJ2-5 once TRBV5-1 TRBD2 TGCGCCAGCAGCTTGACCGGGACTAGGTTTTCGGAGACCCAGTACTTC CASSLTGTRFSETQYF
TRBJ1-2 few TRBV10-3 . TGTGCCATCAGTGATGAGTTCGGCTACACCTTC CAISDEFGYTF
TRBJ2-5 . TRBV5-1 TRBD2 TGCGCCAGCAGCTTGGGGAGCGGGGGCATAGAAAAGACCCAGTACTTC CASSLGSGGIEKTQYF
TRBJ2-7 . TRBV6-4 . TGTGCCAGCAGTGACATCGGCGGCGGGTACTCCTACGAGCAGTACTTC CASSDIGGGYSYEQYF
TRBJ2-3 . TRBV27 TRBD2 TGTGCCAGCAAGGAGCGGGAGGGCCATGTTACAGATACGCAGTATTTT CASKEREGHVTDTQYF
TRBJ1-1 . TRBV28 . TGTGCCAGCAGTTTAATTCCCAAGACCGGGAACACTGAAGCTTTCTTT CASSLIPKTGNTEAFF
TRBJ1-5 . TRBV30 . TGTGCCTGGAGCAGAACAGGGCTCGGTCAGCCCCAGCATTTT CAWSRTGLGQPQHF
TRBJ2-1 . TRBV7-8 . TGTGCCAGCAGCTTAGGGGGGCTAGGCGTAAGTGAGCAGTTCTTC CASSLGGLGVSEQFF
TRBJ2-3 . TRBV27 TRBD1 TGTGCCAGCAGTGAGGGACAGGGGGCCCTCTATACGCAGTATTTT CASSEGQGALYTQYF
TRBJ2-2 . TRBV7-2 . TGTGCCAGCAGCTTCCAAGGAACCGGGGAGCTGTTTTTT CASSFQGTGELFF
TRBJ1-1 . TRBV5-1 . TGCGCCAGCAGCTTGGCGTCAATGAACACTGAAGCTTTCTTT CASSLASMNTEAFF
TRBJ1-2 few TRBV11-2 TRBD1 TGTGCCAGCAGCGTCACGGACAGGTTGGATGGCTACACCTTC CASSVTDRLDGYTF
TRBJ2-5 few TRBV5-1 . TGCGCCAGCAGCTTGGGGCTTGGGGGCGGCAGCCAAGAGACCCAGTACTTC CASSLGLGGGSQETQYF
TRBJ1-1 . TRBV27 . TGTGCCAGCAGTCGTTCAGGGGTCATGAACACTGAAGCTTTCTTT CASSRSGVMNTEAFF
TRBJ1-4 . TRBV6-1 . TGTGCCAGCAGTGCGATCGCGAGGAATGAAAAACTGTTTTTT CASSAIARNEKLFF
TRBJ2-1 . TRBV11-2 . TGTGCCAGCAGCTTAGCGGCAGGGATTGGGGTCTACAATGAGCAGTTCTTC CASSLAAGIGVYNEQFF
TRBJ1-6 . TRBV7-2 . TGTGCCAGCAGCCCCCCTTTTACAGCGGTCTATAATTCACCCCTCCACTTT CASSPPFTAVYNSPLHF
TRBJ2-5 . TRBV5-4 TRBD2 TGTGCCAGCAGCCCGTGGACTAGCGGGAGGGCCGTGGAAGAGACCCAGTACTTC CASSPWTSGRAVEETQYF
TRBJ1-5 few TRBV2 . TGTGCCAGCAGACAGAGTTATAGCAATCAGCCCCAGCATTTT CASRQSYSNQPQHF
TRBJ2-3 few TRBV29-1 . TGCAGCGTTCAGAGCCCAGATACGCAGTATTTT CSVQSPDTQYF
TRBJ1-2 . TRBV5-1 TRBD1 TGCGCCAGCAGCCCCCGGACAGGGGCAGGCTATGGCTACACCTTC CASSPRTGAGYGYTF
TRBJ2-7 . TRBV19 . TGTGCCAGTAGTCCCTACAGACTCCCCTACGAGCAGTACTTC CASSPYRLPYEQYF
TRBJ2-2 . TRBV11-3 TRBD1 TGTGCCAGCAGCTGGCGTCAGGGGGCAAGCGGGGAGCTGTTTTTT CASSWRQGASGELFF
TRBJ1-3 . TRBV27 . TGTGCCAGCAGCCCCAGTCCCTCTGGAAACACCATATATTTT CASSPSPSGNTIYF
TRBJ2-3 . TRBV18 . TGTGCCAGCTCACCTTCGGGACACTCTAGCACAGATACGCAGTATTTT CASSPSGHSSTDTQYF
TRBJ1-1 . TRBV5-1 . TGCGCCAGCAGCACAGGGTACACTGAAGCTTTCTTT CASSTGYTEAFF
TRBJ2-3 . TRBV7-2 TRBD2 TGTGCCAGCAGCCCCGTAGCGGGGGGGAGCACAGATACGCAGTATTTT CASSPVAGGSTDTQYF
TRBJ1-5 . TRBV2 . TGTGCCAGCAGTGGGCCCGTATCGGTTTATAGCAATCAGCCCCAGCATTTT CASSGPVSVYSNQPQHF